This T cell receptor beta chain was observed in a study of patients and donors after allogeneic stem cell transplantation. CDR1 and CDR2 from the germline V gene are SGHRS and YFSETQ. The CDR3 contains 14 residues. Trimming removed 7 bases from V and 1 base from J, with 14 bases in between. TCRdb reanalysed the RT-PCR reads using MiXCR and keeps one entry per CDR3 protein. The sample includes 45,000 to 65,000 distinct CDR3 sequences, about 14% of them seen just once. The TCR comes from a human donor who was either an allogeneic HSCT recipient or a stem cell or donor lymphocyte infusion donor (not recorded which). It is not recorded whose cells these are; they may come from a transplant donor. The sequenced material came from blood, either unsorted or a sorted T cell fraction (not recorded which). The rearrangement uses TRBV5-1 and TRBJ2-5; no clear D. Here the CDR3 reads CASCTRRSQETQYF. The CDR3 nucleotides are TGCGCCAGCTGCACGCGACGGAGCCAAGAGACCCAGTACTTC.